This T cell receptor beta chain was profiled in a study of T cell repertoires in cytomegalovirus infection. As for the study in general: HLA-C-restricted CMV epitopes, recently identified, and well-studied HLA-B-restricted ones were used by the study. Both CMV infection and a matching HLA type were indicated by public TCR beta signatures.

The CDR3 is made up of 13 amino acids. V lost 2 bases and J lost 5, with 10 bases in between. From germline, CDR1 is SGHNT and CDR2 YYREEE (reference sequence). TCRdb re-called the reads through MiXCR, storing one row per CDR3 protein. The data contain 45,000 to 55,000 distinct CDR3 sequences, roughly 20% of them singletons. As to this clonotype: Its antigen remains unknown.

This TCR was sampled from a human donor in good health (CMV status not recorded). Some clones in this sample may be carry-over from other donors' samples. The specimen was CD8+ T cells from cultured PBMCs, collected from culture after CMV antigen stimulation. The chain has TRBV5-4 and TRBJ1-1; D is possibly TRBD1 (5 bases). Here the CDR3 reads CASSFRGRTEAFF. The CDR3 DNA is TGTGCCAGCAGCTTCCGGGGGAGGACTGAAGCTTTCTTT. The full variable domain, rest sourced from reference TRBV5-4 and TRBJ1-1, is ETGVTQSPTHLIKTRGQQVTLRCSSQSGHNTVSWYQQALGQGPQFIFQYYREEENGRGNFPPRFSGLQFPNYSSELNVNALELDDSALYLCASSFRGRTEAFFGQGTRLTVV.